The 12 T cell receptor beta chains listed next were all sequenced from one sample in a study of blood T cell repertoires in COVID-19. TCRdb keeps only in-frame clones here, not all; method: immunoSEQ multiplex PCR. The data show 150,000 to 200,000 clones, with 70% to 90% seen just once and under 2% held by the top ten. The sequenced sample was peripheral blood. Every receptor here comes from a young man who had recovered from COVID-19.

V and J are TRBV19 and TRBJ1-2, with D maybe TRBD1 (6 bases). This CDR3 has 16 residues. The germline gives CDR1 LNHDA, CDR2 SQIVND (reference sequence). Between the trimmed V and J ends, which lost 7 bases and 5 bases, there was a span of 23 bases. This CDR3 reads CASTPADRPAGYGYTF. As DNA, the CDR3 is TGTGCCAGTACCCCCGCGGACAGACCCGCTGGATATGGCTACACCTTC.

This clone was observed a single time. This chain joins TRBV29-1 and TRBJ2-7; no reliable D call. From germline, CDR1 is SQVTM and CDR2 ANQGSEA. This CDR3 is 11 amino acids long. The V and J ends lost 2 bases and 4 bases respectively, with 6 bases between them. This CDR3 is CSVETDYEQYF. The CDR3 DNA sequence: TGCAGCGTTGAAACAGATTACGAGCAGTACTTC.

The chain employs TRBV5-1 and TRBJ1-4; TRBD1 might be the D (5 bases). The V gene lost 1 base and the J gene lost 5 bases, with 9 bases spanning the gap. Germline CDR1 SGHRS, CDR2 YFSETQ. CDR3 length: 14 amino acids. DNA of the CDR3: TGCGCCAGCAGCTTGTCCGGGGGAAATGAAAAACTGTTTTTT. It is translated as CASSLSGGNEKLFF.

The V and J genes are TRBV4-3 and TRBJ2-5; D might be TRBD2 (6 bases). V lost 0 bases and J 2 bases, leaving 13 bases between the germline ends. Germline V gene data show CDR1 as LGHNA and CDR2 as YSLEER. CDR3 length equals 16 residues. The CDR3 reads CASSQERGTVQETQYF. In DNA form, the CDR3 reads TGCGCCAGCAGCCAAGAGCGCGGGACTGTACAAGAGACCCAGTACTTC.

V usage is TRBV7-6 and J usage is TRBJ2-2; possible D gene TRBD2, 5 bases. The germline V and J ends were trimmed by 5 bases and 3 bases, with 16 bases remaining between them. CDR1 and CDR2 from the germline V gene are SGHVS and FNYEAQ. This CDR3 comprises 16 residues. CDR3 nucleotide sequence: TGTGCCAGCAGCCCCCGTGGGAGCCTTGACACCGGGGAGCTGTTTTTT. Its translation is CASSPRGSLDTGELFF.

The genes are TRBV28 and TRBJ1-1; 10 bases are shared with TRBD1. The CDR3 totals 15 residues. The trim removed 5 bases at V and 4 bases at J, leaving 7 bases unmatched. Germline V lookup: CDR1 MDHEN, CDR2 SYDVKM. The CDR3, as DNA: TGTGCCAGCAGTCAACCGGGACAGGGGCCCACTGAAGCTTTCTTT. Its protein product is CASSQPGQGPTEAFF.

This chain joins TRBV5-4 and TRBJ2-7; TRBD1 aligns across 8 bases. V was clipped by 4 bases and J by 5 bases; unmatched bases: 5. The length of the CDR3 is 13 residues. CDR1 SGHNT and CDR2 YYREEE come from the germline V gene (reference sequence). The CDR3 sequence is CASSPGQGDEQYF. CDR3 nucleotides: TGTGCCAGCAGCCCCGGACAGGGAGACGAGCAGTACTTC.

The chain combines TRBV19 with TRBJ1-1; the D gene is possibly TRBD1 (5 bases). CDR1 and CDR2 from the germline V gene are LNHDA and SQIVND (reference sequence). V gave up 5 bases and J gave up 11 bases, with 21 bases separating them. The CDR3 runs 14 residues. CDR3 amino acids: CASSSGQLTSRAFF. As DNA, the CDR3 is TGTGCCAGTAGTTCCGGACAACTGACCTCGCGGGCTTTCTTT.

The V and J genes are TRBV12-3 or TRBV12-4 and TRBJ2-1, with a possible D match to TRBD2 (5 bases). Trimming took off 5 bases at V and 8 bases at J, with 10 bases between the two ends. The CDR3 runs 12 residues. The CDR3 coding sequence is TGTGCCAGCAGTCCTAGCCCCGATGAGCAGTTCTTC. This encodes CASSPSPDEQFF.

The genes are TRBV7-9 and TRBJ2-3; the match to TRBD2 covers 8 bases. Looked up from germline, CDR1 is SEHNR and CDR2 is FQNEAQ (reference sequence). This CDR3 spans 17 amino acids. V dropped 5 bases and J dropped 0; count of bases not matched to a gene: 10. CDR3 DNA sequence: TGTGCCAGCAGCCCTTCCCGGGTAGCGGGGAGCACAGATACGCAGTATTTT. This encodes CASSPSRVAGSTDTQYF.

CDR3: CARSPTPPGQGSYEQYF. As DNA, the CDR3 is TGTGCCAGAAGCCCCACACCGCCGGGACAGGGTTCCTACGAGCAGTACTTC. The chain uses TRBV5-3 and TRBJ2-7; 9 nucleotides match TRBD1. Being an ORF, TRBV5-3 has a function that is uncertain. V dropped 4 bases and J dropped 1; count of bases not matched to a gene: 12. The CDR3 is 17 amino acids.

The CDR3 is CASDFQDRATGELFF. The CDR3 DNA reads as TGTGCCAGCGATTTCCAGGACAGGGCCACCGGGGAGCTGTTTTTT. V usage is TRBV2 and J usage is TRBJ2-2; 8 nucleotides line up with TRBD1. CDR3 length equals 15 residues. CDR1 SNHLY and CDR2 FYNNEI come from the germline V gene. The trim removed 8 bases at V and 4 bases at J, leaving 9 bases unmatched.